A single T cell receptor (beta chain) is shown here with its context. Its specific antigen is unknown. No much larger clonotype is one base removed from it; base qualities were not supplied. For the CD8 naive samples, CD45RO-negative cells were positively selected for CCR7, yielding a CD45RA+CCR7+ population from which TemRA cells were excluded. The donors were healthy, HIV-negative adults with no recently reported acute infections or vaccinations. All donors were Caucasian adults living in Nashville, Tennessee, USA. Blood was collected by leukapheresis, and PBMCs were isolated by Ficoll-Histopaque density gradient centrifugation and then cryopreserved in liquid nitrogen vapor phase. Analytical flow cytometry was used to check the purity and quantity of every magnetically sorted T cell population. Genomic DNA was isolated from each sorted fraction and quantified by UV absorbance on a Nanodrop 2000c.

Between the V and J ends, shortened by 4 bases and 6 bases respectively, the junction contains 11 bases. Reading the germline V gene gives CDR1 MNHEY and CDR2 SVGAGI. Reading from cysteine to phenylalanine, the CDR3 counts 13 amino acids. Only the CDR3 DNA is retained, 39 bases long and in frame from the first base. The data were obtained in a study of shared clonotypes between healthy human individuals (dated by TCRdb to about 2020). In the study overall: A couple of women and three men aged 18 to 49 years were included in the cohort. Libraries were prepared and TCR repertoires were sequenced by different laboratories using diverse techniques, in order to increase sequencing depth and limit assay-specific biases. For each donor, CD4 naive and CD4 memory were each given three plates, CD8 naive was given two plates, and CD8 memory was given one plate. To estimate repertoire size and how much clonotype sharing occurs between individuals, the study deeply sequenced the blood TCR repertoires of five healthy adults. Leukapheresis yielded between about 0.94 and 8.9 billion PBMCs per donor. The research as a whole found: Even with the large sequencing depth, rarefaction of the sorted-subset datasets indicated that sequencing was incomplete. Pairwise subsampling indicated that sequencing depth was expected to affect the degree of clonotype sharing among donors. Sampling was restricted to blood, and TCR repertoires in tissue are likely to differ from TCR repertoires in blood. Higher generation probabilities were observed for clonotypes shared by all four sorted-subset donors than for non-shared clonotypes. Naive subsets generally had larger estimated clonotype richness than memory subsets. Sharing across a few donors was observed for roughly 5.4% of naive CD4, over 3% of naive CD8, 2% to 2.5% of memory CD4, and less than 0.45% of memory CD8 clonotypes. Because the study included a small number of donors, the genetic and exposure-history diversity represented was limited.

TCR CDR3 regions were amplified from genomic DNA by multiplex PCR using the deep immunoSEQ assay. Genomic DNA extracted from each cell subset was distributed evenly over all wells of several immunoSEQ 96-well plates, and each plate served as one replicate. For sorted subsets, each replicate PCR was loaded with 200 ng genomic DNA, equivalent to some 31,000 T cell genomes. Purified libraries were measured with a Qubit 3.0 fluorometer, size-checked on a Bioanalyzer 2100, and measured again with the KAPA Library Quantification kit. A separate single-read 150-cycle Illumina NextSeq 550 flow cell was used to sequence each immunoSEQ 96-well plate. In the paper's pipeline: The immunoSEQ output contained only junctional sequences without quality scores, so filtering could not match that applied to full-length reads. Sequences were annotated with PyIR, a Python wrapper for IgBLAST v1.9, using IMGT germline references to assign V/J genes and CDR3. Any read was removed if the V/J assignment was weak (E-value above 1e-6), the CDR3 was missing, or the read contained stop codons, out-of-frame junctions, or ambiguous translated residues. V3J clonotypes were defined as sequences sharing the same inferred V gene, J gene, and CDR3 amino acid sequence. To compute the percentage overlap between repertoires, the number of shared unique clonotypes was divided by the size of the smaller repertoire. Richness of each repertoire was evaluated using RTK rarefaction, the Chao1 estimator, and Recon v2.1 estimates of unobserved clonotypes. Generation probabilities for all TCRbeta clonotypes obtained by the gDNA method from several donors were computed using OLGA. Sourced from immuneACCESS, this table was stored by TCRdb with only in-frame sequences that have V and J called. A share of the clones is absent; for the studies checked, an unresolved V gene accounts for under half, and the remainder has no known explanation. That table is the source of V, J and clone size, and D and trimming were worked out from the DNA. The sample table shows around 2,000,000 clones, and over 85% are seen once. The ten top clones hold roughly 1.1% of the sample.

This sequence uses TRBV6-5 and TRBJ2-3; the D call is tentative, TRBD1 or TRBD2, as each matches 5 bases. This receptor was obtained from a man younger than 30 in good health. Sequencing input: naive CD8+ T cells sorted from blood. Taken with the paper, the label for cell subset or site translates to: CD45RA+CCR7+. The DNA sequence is TGTGCCAGCAGTTTGGGACCGTCGGATACGCAGTATTTT. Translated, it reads CASSLGPSDTQYF.